This T cell receptor (beta chain) was captured in a study of blood T cell repertoires in COVID-19. The wider study: COVID-19 samples from acute and convalescent phases originated in the United States, Italy and Spain. PBMCs, B-cell-depleted T cells, or T cells provided the cDNA or gDNA that made up the material.

Enrolled during active infection, Seattle patients were then followed longitudinally. Profiled with immunoSEQ multiplex PCR; TCRdb holds only in-frame clones, not every one. This sample has about 420,000 clones, with roughly 90% found just once. The sample consisted of peripheral blood. The clonotype was recovered from a man younger than 35 with COVID-19, enrolled during active disease.

The CDR3 loop is CASSPDSNNEKLFF. The CDR3 region has the DNA TGCGCCAGCAGCCCGGACAGTAACAATGAAAAACTGTTTTTT. The V gene is TRBV5-1, the J gene TRBJ1-4; D is perhaps TRBD1 (6 bases). The CDR3 runs to 14 residues. CDR1 is SGHRS and CDR2 is YFSETQ in the germline V gene. Trimming pared 4 bases from V and 5 bases from J, leaving 12 bases between.